The 16 T cell receptor beta chains listed next were all sequenced from one sample in a study of beta chain features in type 1 diabetes. Isolated RNA was reverse transcribed in full, so expressed TCRB transcripts were sequenced. Only in-frame clones appear in the TCRdb table, and some are missing; sequencing was by immunoSEQ multiplex PCR. The sample shows some 250,000 clones, 25% to 30% of them seen only once. The sample consisted of central memory CD4+ T cells from blood. The receptors here all came from a young man in good health.

This clone has just a few counts. This chain links TRBV4-3 with TRBJ2-7; tentatively, D is TRBD2 (6 bases). Germline CDR1 reads LGHNA; CDR2 reads YSLEER. The CDR3 runs to 17 residues. Between the trimmed V and J ends, which lost 0 bases and 7 bases, there was a span of 22 bases. The CDR3 coding sequence is TGCGCCAGCAGCCAAGATATGAGCACTAGCTACTCGGGGGAGCAGTACTTC. It yields the protein CASSQDMSTSYSGEQYF.

This sequence joins TRBV6-6 and TRBJ2-2; a weak D match, TRBD1 (6 bases). Per the germline V gene, CDR1 is MNHNY and CDR2 is SVGAGI (reference sequence). Trimming removed 4 bases at V and 4 bases at J, with 13 bases between. The CDR3 is made up of 15 amino acids. CDR3 sequence (DNA): TGTGCCAGCAGTTCACAGGGTGTGGGCACCGGGGAGCTGTTTTTT. Translating it yields CASSSQGVGTGELFF.

This clone appeared a few times. The V call is TRBV29-1, the J call TRBJ2-5; D may be TRBD2 (6 bases). Between the trimmed V and J ends, which lost 4 bases and 0 bases, there was a span of 15 bases. Germline CDR1 and CDR2: SQVTM and ANQGSEA. The CDR3 extends over 15 amino acids. The CDR3 loop reads CSVVGHREYQETQYF. DNA of the CDR3: TGCAGCGTTGTGGGGCATCGGGAGTACCAAGAGACCCAGTACTTC.

V usage is TRBV7-2 and J usage is TRBJ1-5; TRBD1 is a possible D gene (6 bases). Germline V gives CDR1 SGHTA, CDR2 FQGNSA. The CDR3 is 13 residues long. With 4 bases removed from V and 4 bases from J, the gap between germline ends came to 8 bases. The DNA of the CDR3 is TGTGCCAGCAGCTCCGGACAGAATCAGCCCCAGCATTTT. Protein sequence: CASSSGQNQPQHF.

The chain carries TRBV11-3 and TRBJ2-1, with D possibly TRBD2 on 5 matching bases. There are 14 residues in the CDR3. Trimming shortened V by 5 bases and J by 14 bases, and 22 bases separated the two germline ends. Germline V gene lookup returns CDR1 SGHNT and CDR2 YENEEA. CDR3 bases: TGTGCCAGCAGCGGAGGCGCGGACGTGATAGAGAAGTTCTTC. Amino acids: CASSGGADVIEKFF. Looking up the rest from reference TRBV11-3 and TRBJ2-1 gives the full variable domain: EAGVVQSPRYKIIEKKQPVAFWCNPISGHNTLYWYLQNLGQGPELLIRYENEEAVDDSQLPKDRFSAERLKGVDSTLKIQPAELGDSAVYLCASSGGADVIEKFFGPGTRLTVL.

The chain combines TRBV25-1 with TRBJ1-2; D might be TRBD1 (5 bases). V was trimmed by 5 bases and J by 8 bases, leaving 15 bases between them. This CDR3 spans 13 amino acids. Germline values: CDR1 MGHDK, CDR2 SYGVNS. CDR3 sequence: CASSIRDGGGYTF. CDR3 bases: TGTGCCAGCAGTATCCGGGACGGCGGGGGCTACACCTTC.

The rearrangement links TRBV4-3 to TRBJ2-7; 8 bases are a match to TRBD2. Trimming at V came to 2 bases and at J to 4 bases, leaving 7 bases not matched to a gene. The CDR3 covers 15 residues. Germline CDR1 reads LGHNA; CDR2 reads YSLEER. The CDR3 DNA sequence: TGCGCCAGCAGCCAAACCACTAGCGGCAGTTACGAGCAGTACTTC. Encoded protein: CASSQTTSGSYEQYF.

The chain employs TRBV7-9 and TRBJ2-1, with a tentative D call TRBD2 (6 bases). V was trimmed by 2 bases and J by 5 bases, leaving 13 bases between them. This CDR3 has 15 amino acids. Germline CDR1 SEHNR, CDR2 FQNEAQ (reference sequence). The CDR3 region is CASSLMSPGDNEQFF. The CDR3 region has the DNA TGTGCCAGCAGCTTAATGTCGCCGGGAGACAATGAGCAGTTCTTC.

The chain combines TRBV30 with TRBJ2-7; D perhaps matches TRBD1 (6 bases). This CDR3 comprises 13 residues. Germline CDR1 reads GTSNPN; CDR2 reads SVGIG (reference sequence). DNA of the CDR3: TGTGCATATGACAGGACCCCCACCTACGAGCAGTACTTC. Residues: CAYDRTPTYEQYF.

Of note for this clone: The same CDR3 can be traced to other DNA sequences in this sample. The chain employs TRBV30 and TRBJ1-5, with D perhaps matching TRBD1 (6 bases). The CDR3 covers 13 residues. Trimming took 4 bases from V and 0 from J, leaving 7 bases between them. Germline V gene sequence: CDR1 GTSNPN, CDR2 SVGIG (reference sequence). The CDR3 DNA reads TGTGCCTGGAACAGGGATAGCAATCAGCCCCAGCATTTT. Amino acids: CAWNRDSNQPQHF.

The chain has TRBV2 and TRBJ2-1; 14 bases fit TRBD2. Germline V gene sequence: CDR1 SNHLY, CDR2 FYNNEI. V was pared by 5 bases and J by 7 bases, with 10 bases of the junction left unmatched. The CDR3 sequence is 17 residues long. CDR3 nucleotides: TGTGCCAGCAGTCCCCTGGGTGGGACTAGCGGGAGAAATGAGCAGTTCTTC. It codes for CASSPLGGTSGRNEQFF. Combining the CDR3 with reference TRBV2 and TRBJ2-1 gives the whole variable domain EPEVTQTPSHQVTQMGQEVILRCVPISNHLYFYWYRQILGQKVEFLVSFYNNEISEKSEIFDDQFSVERPDGSNFTLKIRSTKLEDSAMYFCASSPLGGTSGRNEQFFGPGTRLTVL.

This clone was seen more than once but under ten times. This chain connects TRBV5-1 to TRBJ1-1; 10 nucleotides line up with TRBD1. The germline gives CDR1 SGHRS, CDR2 YFSETQ. The CDR3 sequence is 15 residues long. V shed 3 bases, J shed 0 bases, and the junction held 2 bases outside the gene matches. CDR3 DNA sequence: TGCGCCAGCAGCTCGACAGGGGGCTTGAACACTGAAGCTTTCTTT. It encodes CASSSTGGLNTEAFF.

The chain joins TRBV7-2 to TRBJ1-1; D call uncertain. CDR1 is SGHTA and CDR2 is FQGNSA in the germline V gene. The length of the CDR3 is 12 residues. V was clipped by 3 bases and J by 1 base, with 3 bases between them. The CDR3 loop reads CASSFGNTEAFF. The CDR3 region has the DNA TGTGCCAGCAGCTTCGGGAACACTGAAGCTTTCTTT.

The chain recombines TRBV7-9 with TRBJ2-5; the D is unclear. Germline CDR1 and CDR2: SEHNR and FQNEAQ (reference sequence). This CDR3 has 14 residues. Trimming took 3 bases from V and 2 from J, leaving 10 bases between them. CDR3 region: CASSFQTLQETQYF. The CDR3 DNA sequence: TGTGCCAGCAGCTTTCAGACATTACAAGAGACCCAGTACTTC.

This clone was seen a handful of times. Other nucleotide sequences from this sample produce the same CDR3. The rearrangement uses TRBV6-5 and TRBJ2-3; D gene uncertain. Germline-derived CDR1 and CDR2 are MNHEY and SVGAGI. This CDR3 is 11 amino acids long. The V and J ends lost 6 bases and 6 bases respectively, with 7 bases between them. The CDR3 DNA reads as TGTGCCAGCAGAAGAGCGGATACGCAGTATTTT. This encodes CASRRADTQYF.

This sequence joins TRBV7-2 and TRBJ1-1; 7 nucleotides agree with TRBD1. Trimming took 1 base from V and 9 from J; bases not matched to a gene: 2. This CDR3 region has 12 residues. Germline-derived CDR1 and CDR2 are SGHTA and FQGNSA. The CDR3 coding sequence is TGTGCCAGCAGCTTAGAGACAGGGAAAGCTTTCTTT. Amino acid sequence: CASSLETGKAFF.